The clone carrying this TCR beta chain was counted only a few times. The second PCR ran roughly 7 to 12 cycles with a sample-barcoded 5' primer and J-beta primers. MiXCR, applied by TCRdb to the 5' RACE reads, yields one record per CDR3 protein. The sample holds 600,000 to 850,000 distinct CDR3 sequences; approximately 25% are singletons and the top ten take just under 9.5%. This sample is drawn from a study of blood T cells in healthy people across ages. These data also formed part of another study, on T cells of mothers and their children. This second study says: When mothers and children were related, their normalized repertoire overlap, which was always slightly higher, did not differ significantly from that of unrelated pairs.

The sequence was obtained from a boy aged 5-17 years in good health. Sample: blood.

In DNA, the CDR3 is TGTGCCAGCAGTCGAGAGGGGACCAAAGGGGAAAAACTGTTTTTT. Translating gives CASSREGTKGEKLFF. The chain has TRBV14 and TRBJ1-4; a possible D gene is TRBD1 (5 bases). The CDR3 is 15 residues long. The germline CDR1 and CDR2 sequences are SGHDN and FVKESK. V lost 6 bases, J lost 8 bases, and 19 bases lay in between.